Listed below are T cell receptor beta chains from one sample, sequenced in a study of regulatory T cells in long-lasting Graves disease. TCRdb analysed the multiplex PCR reads with MiXCR anew, one entry per CDR3 protein. The data contain 400,000 to 500,000 distinct CDR3 sequences, around 23% of them seen just once; the ten biggest clones take up 13% to 15%. The material was peripheral blood mononuclear cells (PBMCs), obtained when the disease was refractory, from a patient treated with antithyroid drugs. Receptor source: a female donor with Graves disease. CDR3s include the opening cysteine and the closing phenylalanine or tryptophan. A D gene is named only where the DNA matches it firmly. Some rows mark clone size as missing; the rest say once, few, many or name a class of expanded clone.

>TRBV27|TRBD1|NA|TRBJ1-1
TGTGCCAGCTTGGGCCCGGGACAGGGATCTGAAGCTTTCTTT
CASLGPGQGSEAFF
>TRBV5-6|NA|many|TRBJ1-2
TGTGCCAGCAGCTTGAATCTGGGTGGCTACACCTTC
CASSLNLGGYTF
>TRBV5-1|NA|few|TRBJ1-2
TGCGCCAGCAGCTTGGCCAATCCGGGGGCAGGCCGGATTGGCTATGGCTACACCTTC
CASSLANPGAGRIGYGYTF
>TRBV9|TRBD2|NA|TRBJ2-7
TGTGCCAGCAGCGTAGGAGTAGCGGGACCCTACTACTACGAGCAGTACTTC
CASSVGVAGPYYYEQYF
>TRBV3-1|NA|many|TRBJ2-2
TGTGCCAGCAGCCCTAGCAGCGGCAACACCGGGGAGCTGTTTTTT
CASSPSSGNTGELFF
>TRBV11-2|NA|NA|TRBJ1-3
TGTGCCAGCAGCTTCGTCCAGGGATGGGGGGTTCTCTCTGGAAACACCATATATTTT
CASSFVQGWGVLSGNTIYF
>TRBV6-2/TRBV6-3|NA|few|TRBJ2-7
TGTGCCAGCAGCAACATTAAATACGAGCAGTACTTC
CASSNIKYEQYF
>TRBV20-1|TRBD1|many|TRBJ1-6
TGCAGTGCGCTAAAGAACCAGGGGGACAATTCACCCCTCCACTTT
CSALKNQGDNSPLHF
>TRBV29-1|NA|NA|TRBJ2-3
TGCAGCGTTGAAACGAGACAAAAGTCCGCAGATACGCAGTATTTT
CSVETRQKSADTQYF
>TRBV20-1|NA|few|TRBJ2-7
TGCAGTGCTAGGCGGCTAGGAGACTCCTACGAGCAGTACTTC
CSARRLGDSYEQYF
>TRBV28|NA|few|TRBJ2-4
TGTGCCAGCAGCTCCAACACCTACAAAAACATTCAGTACTTC
CASSSNTYKNIQYF
>TRBV6-5|NA|few|TRBJ2-3
TGTGCCAGCAGTTACTCGCCGGAGACCGGGCCCACAGATACGCAGTATTTT
CASSYSPETGPTDTQYF
>TRBV6-2/TRBV6-3|NA|NA|TRBJ1-5
TGTGCCAGCATCAAACAGGGAAGCGGTCAGCCCCAGCATTTT
CASIKQGSGQPQHF
>TRBV28|NA|few|TRBJ2-4
TGTGCCAGCGGGGGGAGGTTAGCCAAAAACATTCAGTACTTC
CASGGRLAKNIQYF
>TRBV25-1|NA|many|TRBJ2-2
TGTGCCAGCAGTGAATTCTTCTTGGACAGGAACACCGGGGAGCTGTTTTTT
CASSEFFLDRNTGELFF
>TRBV28|NA|many|TRBJ2-4
TGTGCCAGCAGTTCTGGACAAGCCAAAAACATTCAGTACTTC
CASSSGQAKNIQYF
>TRBV10-2|NA|few|TRBJ1-5
TGCGCCACCGGGGGCCCGGGACACCTTACGCCCCAGCATTTT
CATGGPGHLTPQHF
>TRBV12-3/TRBV12-4|NA|many|TRBJ2-7
TGTGCCAGCAGTGCTACAGGGAGTACCTACGAGCAGTACTTC
CASSATGSTYEQYF
>TRBV6-1|NA|NA|TRBJ1-1
TGTGCCAGCATCTGGCAGGTTGGGACTGAAGCTTTCTTT
CASIWQVGTEAFF
>TRBV30|NA|NA|TRBJ1-5
TGTGCCTGGAGCGTCAAAGGGGGTCAGCCCCAGCATTTT
CAWSVKGGQPQHF
>TRBV6-2/TRBV6-3|NA|many|TRBJ2-5
TGTGCCAGCAGCCACAGGGAAGAGACCCAGTACTTC
CASSHREETQYF
>TRBV12-3/TRBV12-4|NA|NA|TRBJ2-1
TGTGCCAGCAGTATCGGCGAAACCAATGAGCAGTTCTTC
CASSIGETNEQFF
>TRBV18|TRBD1|few|TRBJ1-2
TGTGCCAGCTCACCATCCAGGGGGGGTCTTGGCTACACCTTC
CASSPSRGGLGYTF
>TRBV27|NA|many|TRBJ2-7
TGTGCCAGCAGTTTAATGGCAGGGTTCTACGAGCAGTACTTC
CASSLMAGFYEQYF
>TRBV12-3/TRBV12-4|NA|many|TRBJ1-5
TGTGCCAGCAGTCTATCCGGGGTTGTAAGCAATCAGCCCCAGCATTTT
CASSLSGVVSNQPQHF
>TRBV9|NA|NA|TRBJ2-7
TGTGCCAGCAGCCCTCGAGCGGCGGGTGAGCAGTACTTC
CASSPRAAGEQYF
>TRBV27|NA|many|TRBJ2-4
TGTGCCAGCAGTTTAGGCACAGCCAAAAACATTCAGTACTTC
CASSLGTAKNIQYF
>TRBV2|TRBD2|many|TRBJ2-7
TGTGCCAGCAGTGATTTTAGCGGGAGGGACCGCTACGAGCAGTACTTC
CASSDFSGRDRYEQYF
>TRBV15|NA|once|TRBJ1-4
TGTGCCACCAGCAGGGGGGGGGCCCCGGCAACTAATGAAAAACTGTTTTTT
CATSRGGAPATNEKLFF
>TRBV28|TRBD2|NA|TRBJ2-1
TGTGCCAGCAGTCCCGAAATAGCGGGGCAGCAGTTCTTC
CASSPEIAGQQFF
>TRBV2|TRBD1|many|TRBJ1-6
TGTGCCAGCAGAACCGGGACAGGGTTCAGGAATTCACCCCTCCACTTT
CASRTGTGFRNSPLHF
>TRBV20-1|NA|few|TRBJ2-7
TGCAGTGCTAGAGATCAAGGAGGACCCCTCTGGGAGCAGTACTTC
CSARDQGGPLWEQYF
>TRBV10-3|NA|once|TRBJ1-4
TGTGCCATCAGTACAGGGCCGGGTGAAAAACTGTTTTTT
CAISTGPGEKLFF
>TRBV6-1|TRBD2|NA|TRBJ2-7
TGTGCCAGTAGAGCTGGGGGGGGGAGCTCCACCTTCTTC
CASRAGGGSSTFF
>TRBV11-2|TRBD1|few|TRBJ2-2
TGTGCCAGCAGCCCTAGACAGGGTCGTTTCATCGGGGAGCTGTTTTTT
CASSPRQGRFIGELFF
>TRBV15|NA|many|TRBJ2-5
TGTGCCACGGGCAGGGGAGGGAGTGAGACCCAGTACTTC
CATGRGGSETQYF
>TRBV6-4|NA|many|TRBJ1-5
TGTGCCAGCAGTGACGTCGGACGGACTAATCAGCCCCAGCATTTT
CASSDVGRTNQPQHF
>TRBV7-2|NA|few|TRBJ2-2
TGTGCCAGCAGCTTAAGACTAGATCGGACCGGGGAGCTGTTTTTT
CASSLRLDRTGELFF
>TRBV28|NA|few|TRBJ2-2
TGTGCCAACAGTCTCGCGGGAATGGTCGCCGGGGAGCTGTTTTTT
CANSLAGMVAGELFF
>TRBV2|TRBD1|many|TRBJ2-2
TGTGCCAGCAGACAGGGGGTCTTAACCGGGGAGCTGTTTTTT
CASRQGVLTGELFF
>TRBV7-8|TRBD2|many|TRBJ2-5
TGTGCCAGCAGCTTAAAAGCGGGAACCCAAGTCTCGGAGACCCAGTACTTC
CASSLKAGTQVSETQYF
>TRBV19|NA|many|TRBJ1-2
TGTGCCAGTTCTAGGACAGCATATGGCTACACCTTC
CASSRTAYGYTF
>TRBV10-3|TRBD1|few|TRBJ1-3
TGTGCCATCTCCGGGACAGTTGGGGGAAACACCATATATTTT
CAISGTVGGNTIYF
>TRBV7-2|NA|NA|TRBJ2-1
TGTGCCAGCAGCCCGCCAGAGGCCAATGAGCAGTTCTTC
CASSPPEANEQFF
>TRBV6-1|TRBD2|many|TRBJ2-2
TGTGCCAGCACCCTACGGGGACTAGCGGGAGTCGCGAACACCGGGGAGCTGTTTTTT
CASTLRGLAGVANTGELFF